The 22 T cell receptor beta chains listed next were all sequenced from one sample in a study of blood T cells in healthy people across ages. For the second PCR, which ran for roughly 6 to 12 cycles, a sample-barcoded 5' primer and a J-beta primer mix were used. TCRdb reprocessed the 5' RACE reads via MiXCR and lists one record per CDR3 protein. The sample contains about 800,000 distinct CDR3 sequences, roughly 64% of which appear only once. Sequenced material: blood. All receptors derive from a man aged 25-40 years in good health.

The chain joins TRBV5-1 to TRBJ1-2; D not certain. This CDR3 is 15 amino acids long. Trimming shortened V by 4 bases and J by 3 bases, and 16 bases separated the two germline ends. Germline V gene sequence: CDR1 SGHRS, CDR2 YFSETQ. CDR3 DNA sequence: TGCGCCAGCAGCGTGGACGGGTTTCTGGACTATGGCTACACCTTC. This gives the protein CASSVDGFLDYGYTF.

The chain joins TRBV28 to TRBJ2-5; 8 bases map to TRBD1. The J call may not be correct, given that the DNA end is closer to TRBJ2-7. The germline gives CDR1 MDHEN, CDR2 SYDVKM. The CDR3 is made up of 15 amino acids. CDR3 DNA: TGTGCCAGCAGCAAAACGGGACAGGCCAGCTACGAGCAGTACTTC. This codes for CASSKTGQASYEQYF.

This clonotype was observed at least ten times. The chain links TRBV7-2 to TRBJ1-2, with a weak D call TRBD1 (6 bases). Germline V gene sequence: CDR1 SGHTA, CDR2 FQGNSA. Deletions cut 5 bases from V and 8 bases from J, with 15 bases between. The CDR3 extends over 13 amino acids. CDR3 residues: CASSTEGGRGYTF. CDR3 DNA: TGTGCCAGCAGCACCGAGGGGGGGCGCGGCTACACCTTC.

This clonotype was seen more than once but under ten times. The chain recombines TRBV29-1 with TRBJ2-7; D might be TRBD1 (7 bases). V lost 7 bases and J lost 0, with 13 bases in between. Germline V CDR1 and CDR2: SQVTM, ANQGSEA. CDR3 length equals 13 residues. CDR3: CSARGAGSYEQYF. In DNA, the CDR3 is TGCAGCGCCAGGGGGGCCGGCTCCTACGAGCAGTACTTC.

The gene calls are TRBV4-2 and TRBJ1-2, with D unresolved. The CDR3 sequence is 14 residues long. The ends were cut back, 0 bases at V and 4 bases at J, with 9 bases in the middle. Germline lookup yields CDR1 LGHNA and CDR2 YNFKEQ. In DNA form, the CDR3 reads TGTGCCAGCAGCCAAGAGCTAGGGCCCTATGGCTACACCTTC. Its translation: CASSQELGPYGYTF.

The chain carries TRBV28 and TRBJ2-7; 7 bases are shared with TRBD2. Germline CDR1 reads MDHEN; CDR2 reads SYDVKM. This CDR3 is built from 13 residues. The J segment lost 2 bases and the V segment lost 7 bases, leaving 5 bases of the junction unmatched. The CDR3 here is CASKFAGAYEQYF. For the CDR3, the DNA is TGTGCCAGCAAGTTTGCGGGGGCCTACGAGCAGTACTTC.

This clonotype was counted a few times. V is TRBV12-3 or TRBV12-4 and J is TRBJ2-3; D not resolved. Trimming pared 3 bases from V and 0 bases from J, leaving 7 bases between. This CDR3 contains 14 residues. The CDR3 DNA is TGTGCCAGCAGTTTGGGGTCTAGCACAGATACGCAGTATTTT. This sequence encodes CASSLGSSTDTQYF.

The chain recombines TRBV5-5 with TRBJ2-1; D is perhaps TRBD2 (6 bases). The germline V gene has CDR1 SGHKS and CDR2 YYEKEE (reference sequence). V lost 1 base to trimming and J lost 5 bases, with 10 bases between them. This CDR3 region has 14 residues. DNA for the CDR3: TGTGCCAGCAGCTTGTGGAGGGAAGACAATGAGCAGTTCTTC. Its translation: CASSLWREDNEQFF.

The chain recombines TRBV6-1 with TRBJ2-7; 7 nucleotides align to TRBD2. Germline V gene data show CDR1 as MNHNS and CDR2 as SASEGT. V lost 7 bases to trimming and J lost 4 bases; unmatched junction nucleotides: 25. The CDR3 loop spans 19 amino acids. This CDR3 is CASKASGATFGRLGYEQYF. The CDR3 region has the DNA TGTGCCAGCAAGGCTAGCGGTGCGACGTTTGGTCGTCTCGGTTACGAGCAGTACTTC.

The chain recombines TRBV6-5 with TRBJ2-4; 8 bases fit TRBD1. The last part of the DNA fits TRBJ2-7 better; the J call may be wrong. The CDR3 sequence is 15 residues long. Germline V gene lookup returns CDR1 MNHEY and CDR2 SVGAGI. The CDR3 DNA follows: TGTGCCAGCAGTTCAGTGGGGACAGGATACTACGAGCAGTACTTC. It specifies CASSSVGTGYYEQYF.

A single count supports this clonotype. The rearrangement uses TRBV20-1 and TRBJ2-7; D gene unclear. V dropped 6 bases and J dropped 3 bases, with 15 bases sitting between them. Germline assignment: CDR1 DFQATT and CDR2 SNEGSKA (reference sequence). This CDR3 has 13 amino acids. This CDR3 is CSAPGAVLYEQYF. CDR3 DNA sequence: TGCAGTGCACCCGGAGCAGTCCTCTACGAGCAGTACTTC.

This rearrangement joins TRBV28 to TRBJ1-2, with D unresolved. V lost 7 bases to trimming and J lost 3 bases, with 15 bases between them. Germline loops: CDR1 MDHEN, CDR2 SYDVKM. The CDR3 has 14 residues. The CDR3 spells CASTPPGEYYGYTF. CDR3 sequence (DNA): TGTGCCAGCACCCCCCCCGGGGAGTACTATGGCTACACCTTC.

This sequence joins TRBV10-2 and TRBJ2-5; the D call may be TRBD1 or TRBD2 (5 bases each). The germline V gene encodes CDR1 WSHSY and CDR2 SAAADI. CDR3 length: 15 amino acids. V was clipped by 0 bases and J by 2 bases, with 10 bases between them. CDR3 nucleotides: TGCGCCAGCAGTGAGTCAGGGACGACACAAGAGACCCAGTACTTC. It yields the protein CASSESGTTQETQYF.

Here the CDR3 reads CASSLVGLVEGEQYF. CDR3 sequence (DNA): TGTGCCAGCAGCTTAGTAGGACTAGTTGAGGGCGAGCAGTACTTC. The chain couples TRBV7-2 to TRBJ2-5; 7 nucleotides match TRBD2. The J call is uncertain, as TRBJ2-7 better fits the DNA end. The CDR3 runs 15 residues. CDR1 SGHTA and CDR2 FQGNSA come from the germline V gene.

Of note for this clonotype: Compared with germline, one end of the junction differs, possibly owing to a read error. V gene TRBV5-1 combines with J gene TRBJ1-1; a weak D match, TRBD1 (6 bases). CDR3 length equals 14 residues. CDR1 is SGHRS and CDR2 is YFSETQ in the germline V gene. CDR3 residues: CASSWDTLNTEAFF. The DNA for the CDR3 is TGCGCCAGCAGCTGGGACACTTTGAACACCGAAGCTTTCTTT.

This clonotype has only a few counts. The chain couples TRBV12-3 or TRBV12-4 to TRBJ1-2; 12 bases line up with TRBD1. The V and J ends lost 1 base and 6 bases, in that order; junction bases with no gene match: 6. The CDR3 runs 16 residues. Here the CDR3 reads CASSLGGGTGGDGYTF. The CDR3, as DNA: TGTGCCAGCAGTTTAGGAGGGGGGACAGGGGGCGATGGCTACACCTTC.

V and J are TRBV6-5 and TRBJ2-7, with 11 bases lining up with TRBD2. The CDR3 extends over 18 amino acids. Germline CDR1 and CDR2: MNHEY and SVGAGI. V lost 0 bases and J lost 0; bases outside the gene matches: 7. The CDR3 nucleotides read TGTGCCAGCAGTTACTCATTAGCGGGGGGGTCCAGCTCCTACGAGCAGTACTTC. Its protein product is CASSYSLAGGSSSYEQYF.

This clonotype was observed once. The rearrangement uses TRBV27 and TRBJ1-1, with D possibly TRBD1 on 5 matching bases. CDR3 size: 13 residues. Trimming shortened V by 4 bases and J by 4 bases, and 10 bases separated the two germline ends. Per the germline V gene, CDR1 is MNHEY and CDR2 is SMNVEV (reference sequence). CDR3 in DNA: TGTGCCAGCAGTTCTCAGGGTCTCACTGAAGCTTTCTTT. Encoded protein: CASSSQGLTEAFF.

V gene TRBV14 combines with J gene TRBJ1-2; no definite D call. Trimming cost V 2 bases and J 8 bases, with 12 bases left between them. CDR3 length: 13 residues. Looked up from germline, CDR1 is SGHDN and CDR2 is FVKESK. This chain's CDR3 is CASSQSKGPGYTF. In nucleotides, the CDR3 is TGTGCCAGCAGCCAATCAAAGGGCCCCGGCTACACCTTC.

V is TRBV7-3 and J is TRBJ2-2; 7 bases map to TRBD1. V was clipped by 2 bases and J by 1 base; unmatched bases: 10. This CDR3 is 18 amino acids long. Germline V gene data show CDR1 as SGHTA and CDR2 as FQGTGA. The CDR3 bases are TGTGCCAGCAGCTTATTTCTATTGCGGACAGGGAACACCGGGGAGCTGTTTTTT. Protein sequence: CASSLFLLRTGNTGELFF.

The rearrangement uses TRBV5-1 and TRBJ2-1; the match to TRBD1 covers 8 bases. Germline trimming cut 4 bases from V and 13 bases from J; bases unmatched to any gene: 13. This CDR3 region has 14 residues. Germline V lookup: CDR1 SGHRS, CDR2 YFSETQ. CDR3 region: CASSPGQEGETQFF. In DNA, the CDR3 is TGCGCCAGCAGCCCGGGACAGGAAGGAGAGACCCAGTTCTTC.

V and J are TRBV20-1 and TRBJ2-1, with 7 bases matching TRBD2. Trimming removed 5 bases from V and 8 bases from J; junction bases left unmatched: 12. The CDR3 covers 14 residues. Germline V lookup: CDR1 DFQATT, CDR2 SNEGSKA (reference sequence). The CDR3 nucleotides are TGCAGTGCTTCAACCGGGACTACTCAAGATGAGCAGTTCTTC. This sequence encodes CSASTGTTQDEQFF.